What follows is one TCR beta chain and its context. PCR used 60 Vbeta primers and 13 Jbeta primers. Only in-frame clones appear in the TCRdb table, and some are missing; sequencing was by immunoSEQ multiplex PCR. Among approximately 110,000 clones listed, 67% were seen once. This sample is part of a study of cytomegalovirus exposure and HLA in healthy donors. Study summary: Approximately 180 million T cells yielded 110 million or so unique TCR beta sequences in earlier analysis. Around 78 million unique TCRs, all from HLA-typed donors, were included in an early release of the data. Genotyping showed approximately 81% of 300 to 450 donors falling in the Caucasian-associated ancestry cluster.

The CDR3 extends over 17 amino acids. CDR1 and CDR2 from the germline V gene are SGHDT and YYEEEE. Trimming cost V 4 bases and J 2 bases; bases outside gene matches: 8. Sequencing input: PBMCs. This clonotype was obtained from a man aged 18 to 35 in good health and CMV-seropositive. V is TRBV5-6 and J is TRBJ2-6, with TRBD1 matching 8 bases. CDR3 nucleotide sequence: TGTGCCAGCAGCACTCAGACAGGGGACGCTGGGGCCAACGTCCTGACTTTC. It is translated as CASSTQTGDAGANVLTF.